A single sample is the source of the 29 T cell receptor beta chains below, sequenced in a study of shared clonotypes between healthy human individuals (dated by TCRdb to the early 2020s). Libraries were prepared through the immunoSEQ multiplex PCR assay. This is the immuneACCESS table as TCRdb keeps it, with only in-frame sequences that have V and J called. A part of the clones is gone; compared with another copy, unresolved V genes explain less than half, and the rest is unexplained. Here the sample has under 600,000 clones; about 80% occur a single time. The ten largest clones add up to approximately 12% of the sample. The sample consisted of PBMCs. All receptors come from a woman between 40 and 50 years old in good health. Some clones in this sample may be carry-over from other donors' samples.

The V gene is TRBV28, the J gene TRBJ2-7; D is unresolved. The CDR3 length is 13 residues. V was shortened by 2 bases and J by 3 bases, with 8 bases between the two germline ends. The germline CDR1 and CDR2 sequences are MDHEN and SYDVKM. The CDR3 DNA is TGTGCCAGCAGTTTAAGCGCCAGCTACGAGCAGTACTTC. Translation: CASSLSASYEQYF.

The V gene is TRBV11-2, the J gene TRBJ2-2; TRBD2 matches at 10 bases. Per the germline V gene, CDR1 is SGHAT and CDR2 is FQNNGV. This CDR3 has 14 amino acids. Trimming cost V 5 bases and J 6 bases; bases outside gene matches: 3. CDR3 coding DNA: TGTGCCAGCAGCCGGAGCGGGAGGGCCGGGGAGCTGTTTTTT. Protein: CASSRSGRAGELFF.

Worth noting for this clone: At one end the junction does not follow the germline gene, possibly because of a read error. The chain carries TRBV5-3 and TRBJ2-7; 10 bases agree with TRBD2. TRBV5-3 belongs to the ORF category, with a function that is uncertain. The CDR3 is 15 residues long. This CDR3 is CASSFTSGASYEQYF. The CDR3 DNA follows: TGTGCCAGCAGCTTTACTAGCGGGGCGTCCTACGAGCAGTACTTC.

The chain employs TRBV18 and TRBJ2-5; no clear D. This CDR3 region has 12 residues. V was trimmed by 2 bases and J by 5 bases, leaving 6 bases between them. In germline, CDR1 is KGHSH, CDR2 LQKENI. As DNA, the CDR3 is TGTGCCAGCTCACCAGCCCCTGAGACCCAGTACTTC. Protein product: CASSPAPETQYF.

The genes are TRBV6-5 and TRBJ2-7; 7 bases agree with TRBD1. The ends lost 5 bases at V and 5 bases at J; junction bases unmatched: 9. Germline lookup yields CDR1 MNHEY and CDR2 SVGAGI. The CDR3 totals 14 residues. The CDR3 nucleotides are TGTGCCAGCAGTGAGACAGGGAGAGTCCACGAGCAGTACTTC. Encoded protein: CASSETGRVHEQYF.

The chain employs TRBV19 and TRBJ2-2; D ambiguous. This CDR3 contains 15 residues. Between the trimmed V and J ends, which lost 5 bases and 0 bases, there was a span of 10 bases. Germline loops: CDR1 LNHDA, CDR2 SQIVND (reference sequence). The CDR3 DNA follows: TGTGCCAGTAGTGCAAGCCCAACGAACACCGGGGAGCTGTTTTTT. This sequence encodes CASSASPTNTGELFF.

The rearrangement links TRBV30 to TRBJ2-7; D is possibly TRBD2 (6 bases). V was trimmed by 7 bases and J by 2 bases, leaving 9 bases between them. Looked up from germline, CDR1 is GTSNPN and CDR2 is SVGIG (reference sequence). The CDR3 totals 11 residues. The CDR3 spells CAYRGTYEQYF. The CDR3 DNA reads TGTGCCTACCGCGGGACCTACGAGCAGTACTTC.

The chain employs TRBV28 and TRBJ2-7, with D hard to call. Germline assignment: CDR1 MDHEN and CDR2 SYDVKM. The CDR3 is 12 amino acids. The ends were cut back, 2 bases at V and 7 bases at J, with 9 bases in the middle. The DNA for the CDR3 is TGTGCCAGCAGTTTAGTTATAAGGGAGCAGTACTTC. It specifies CASSLVIREQYF.

For the CDR3, the DNA is TGTGCCAGCAGCTCCCGCAGGGAGTCTGAAGCTTTCTTT. Its protein is CASSSRRESEAFF. The chain employs TRBV27 and TRBJ1-1; a weak D match, TRBD1 (5 bases). The CDR3 contains 13 residues. The germline V gene has CDR1 MNHEY and CDR2 SMNVEV (reference sequence). V lost 6 bases to trimming and J lost 6 bases, with 14 bases between them.

In the case of this clone: At one of its ends the junction is not consistent with the germline gene, which may arise from a read error. Other DNA sequences of this sample code for an identical CDR3. The chain is built from TRBV28 and TRBJ1-1; 12 bases match TRBD1. Looked up from germline, CDR1 is MDHEN and CDR2 is SYDVKM. This CDR3 has 15 residues. CDR3 sequence (DNA): TGTGCCGCGGGACAGGGGGCTGTCGGGAACACTGAAGCCTTCTTT. Protein product: CAAGQGAVGNTEAFF.

This clone was picked up one time. The chain couples TRBV9 to TRBJ1-1; 10 bases match TRBD1. CDR1 SGDLS and CDR2 YYNGEE come from the germline V gene. The CDR3 covers 15 residues. With 4 bases clipped from V and 10 bases from J, the junction kept 13 bases outside the gene matches. CDR3 in amino acids: CASSRGQGVGSGAFF. The CDR3 nucleotides read TGTGCCAGCAGCAGAGGACAGGGGGTCGGCAGTGGAGCTTTCTTT. Full variable domain (rest looked up from reference TRBV9 and TRBJ1-1): DSGVTQTPKHLITATGQRVTLRCSPRSGDLSVYWYQQSLDQGLQFLIQYYNGEERAKGNILERFSAQQFPDLHSELNLSSLELGDSALYFCASSRGQGVGSGAFFGQGTRLTVV.

This clone showed up just a few times. This chain links TRBV6-1 with TRBJ1-2, with a weak D call TRBD1 (5 bases). V was cut by 7 bases and J by 5 bases, with 11 bases left in between. The germline V gene has CDR1 MNHNS and CDR2 SASEGT. The CDR3 sequence is 12 residues long. The CDR3 protein is CASTREIYGYTF. CDR3 coding DNA: TGTGCCAGCACCAGGGAGATATATGGCTACACCTTC.

This chain links TRBV9 with TRBJ2-5; 7 bases are shared with TRBD1. The length of the CDR3 is 13 residues. Germline CDR1 SGDLS, CDR2 YYNGEE. Unmatched junction bases numbered 4, after V lost 4 bases and J lost 4 bases. The CDR3 DNA is TGTGCCAGCAGCATGACAGGGAGAGAGACCCAGTACTTC. It specifies CASSMTGRETQYF. The full variable domain, in which reference TRBV9 and TRBJ2-5 provide the parts outside the CDR3, is DSGVTQTPKHLITATGQRVTLRCSPRSGDLSVYWYQQSLDQGLQFLIQYYNGEERAKGNILERFSAQQFPDLHSELNLSSLELGDSALYFCASSMTGRETQYFGPGTRLLVL.

To note about this clone: An end of the junction does not agree with germline; a read error may underlie this. V usage is TRBV5-1 and J usage is TRBJ2-2, with D perhaps TRBD2 (6 bases). CDR1 and CDR2 (germline): SGHRS, YFSETQ. The CDR3 runs 15 residues. CDR3 region: CASSLFGGDTGELFF. CDR3 nucleotides: TGTGCCAGCAGCTTGTTCGGGGGTGACACCGGGGAGCTGTTTTTT.

The CDR3 coding sequence is TGTGCCAGTAGTGACTTCGGTGGTTACGAGCAGTACTTC. Translation: CASSDFGGYEQYF. The chain uses TRBV19 and TRBJ2-7; D not certain. Trimming removed 5 bases at V and 4 bases at J, with 12 bases between. In germline, CDR1 is LNHDA, CDR2 SQIVND (reference sequence). The CDR3 has 13 residues.

The count of this clone is one. This chain connects TRBV10-2 to TRBJ2-2, with 9 bases fitting TRBD2. The CDR3 is made up of 15 amino acids. With V trimmed by 5 bases and J by 0 bases, 1 base remained unmatched. Germline CDR1 WSHSY, CDR2 SAAADI. The CDR3: CASSWTSANTGELFF. As DNA, the CDR3 is TGCGCCAGCAGTTGGACTAGCGCGAACACCGGGGAGCTGTTTTTT.

This clone has just a few counts. This chain joins TRBV7-9 and TRBJ1-2; the D gene is possibly TRBD1 (5 bases). Per the germline V gene, CDR1 is SEHNR and CDR2 is FQNEAQ (reference sequence). The CDR3 has 14 residues. Trimming stripped 2 bases from V and 6 bases from J, with 13 bases between. Here the CDR3 DNA reads TGTGCCAGCAGCTTAATGGCAGGGACCCATGGCTACACCTTC. Translation gives CASSLMAGTHGYTF.

This rearrangement joins TRBV28 to TRBJ2-7; 7 bases align to TRBD1. CDR3 size: 15 residues. The V gene end was trimmed by 6 bases and the J gene end by 2 bases; junction bases not matched to a gene: 10. The V gene's germline CDR1 is MDHEN and CDR2 SYDVKM. The CDR3 reads CASRPPGQKPYEQYF. The CDR3 DNA follows: TGTGCCAGCAGGCCACCGGGACAGAAGCCCTACGAGCAGTACTTC.

The chain has TRBV9 and TRBJ2-7, with 11 bases aligning to TRBD1. With V trimmed by 3 bases and J by 5 bases, 10 bases remained unmatched. Germline-derived CDR1 and CDR2 are SGDLS and YYNGEE. The length of the CDR3 is 16 residues. CDR3: CASSARTGTGGDEQYF. In nucleotides, the CDR3 is TGTGCCAGCAGCGCCCGCACCGGGACAGGGGGAGACGAGCAGTACTTC.

Ten or more counts support this clone. The CDR3: CASSFIFPGRPRSYEQYF. The CDR3, as DNA: TGTGCCAGCAGTTTTATATTCCCCGGGCGGCCCCGCTCCTACGAGCAGTACTTC. V usage is TRBV28 and J usage is TRBJ2-7; the D is unclear. This CDR3 comprises 18 residues. With 3 bases removed from V and 0 bases from J, the gap between germline ends came to 21 bases. Germline lookup yields CDR1 MDHEN and CDR2 SYDVKM.

The sample holds one count of this clone. This chain links TRBV4-3 with TRBJ2-3; D may be TRBD1 or TRBD2 (5 bases each). CDR1 and CDR2 (germline): LGHNA, YSLEER. The V end was cut by 1 base, the J end by 7 bases, with 15 bases between. The CDR3 sequence is 15 residues long. The CDR3 protein is CASSQGDLPTNTQYF. Written as DNA, the CDR3 is TGCGCCAGCAGCCAAGGGGACCTTCCCACGAATACGCAGTATTTT.

V usage is TRBV29-1 and J usage is TRBJ2-5, with 10 bases that match TRBD1. The J call could be wrong; TRBJ2-7 is a better fit for the DNA end. This CDR3 has 15 residues. CDR1 and CDR2 from the germline V gene are SQVTM and ANQGSEA. The CDR3 here is CSVEVRDRGTYEQYF. The DNA for the CDR3 is TGCAGCGTTGAAGTGAGGGACAGGGGTACCTACGAGCAGTACTTC.

This chain connects TRBV9 to TRBJ2-2; D possibly corresponds to TRBD2 (7 bases). CDR3 length: 16 amino acids. Germline V CDR1 and CDR2: SGDLS, YYNGEE. Trimming shortened V by 5 bases and J by 0 bases, and 14 bases separated the two germline ends. CDR3 DNA: TGTGCCAGCAGTGCCGCGGGGGCCCCGAACACCGGGGAGCTGTTTTTT. Protein product: CASSAAGAPNTGELFF. The full variable domain, in which reference TRBV9 and TRBJ2-2 provide the parts outside the CDR3, is DSGVTQTPKHLITATGQRVTLRCSPRSGDLSVYWYQQSLDQGLQFLIQYYNGEERAKGNILERFSAQQFPDLHSELNLSSLELGDSALYFCASSAAGAPNTGELFFGEGSRLTVL.

This clone has just a few counts. This chain's CDR3 is CAWSVGGEAEKLFF. The CDR3 DNA reads TGTGCCTGGAGTGTGGGGGGGGAGGCGGAAAAACTGTTTTTT. This chain links TRBV30 with TRBJ1-4, with D possibly matching TRBD1 (5 bases). V gave up 0 bases and J gave up 8 bases, with 13 bases separating them. The CDR3 consists of 14 residues. CDR1 is GTSNPN and CDR2 is SVGIG in the germline V gene (reference sequence).

This clone appeared once. V and J are TRBV5-8 and TRBJ2-3; 9 positions match TRBD2. Losses at the gene ends were 4 bases for V and 4 bases for J; bases not matched to a gene: 10. In germline, CDR1 is SGHTS, CDR2 YDEGEE. The CDR3 covers 16 residues. CDR3 nucleotides: TGTGCCAGCAGCCTCTCCGGCCTAGCGGGGCCAGATACGCAGTATTTT. As protein: CASSLSGLAGPDTQYF.

This clone was counted a few times. The V call is TRBV7-2, the J call TRBJ1-4, with TRBD1 as a possible D gene (5 bases). The CDR3 contains 15 residues. Germline CDR1 is SGHTA and CDR2 is FQGNSA. V lost 1 base to trimming and J lost 5 bases, with 11 bases between them. The CDR3 reads CASSLDRLPNEKLFF. DNA of the CDR3: TGTGCCAGCAGCTTAGACAGGCTCCCGAATGAAAAACTGTTTTTT. Full variable domain (outside the CDR3, taken from reference TRBV7-2 and TRBJ1-4): GAGVSQSPSNKVTEKGKDVELRCDPISGHTALYWYRQSLGQGLEFLIYFQGNSAPDKSGLPSDRFSAERTGGSVSTLTIQRTQQEDSAVYLCASSLDRLPNEKLFFGSGTQLSVL.

The V gene is TRBV5-6, the J gene TRBJ2-2; no clear D. This CDR3 has 12 residues. With 4 bases removed from V and 7 bases from J, the gap between germline ends came to 8 bases. Germline CDR1 and CDR2: SGHDT and YYEEEE. The CDR3: CASSVLSGELFF. As DNA, the CDR3 is TGTGCCAGCAGCGTACTCAGCGGGGAGCTGTTTTTT.

The V gene is TRBV6-1, the J gene TRBJ1-4, with 7 nucleotides matching TRBD1. V was clipped by 6 bases and J by 5 bases; unmatched bases: 9. From germline, CDR1 is MNHNS and CDR2 SASEGT. CDR3 size: 15 residues. In DNA, the CDR3 is TGTGCCAGCAGCGAAAGGACAGGCGCCAATGAAAAACTGTTTTTT. Protein: CASSERTGANEKLFF.

The chain couples TRBV25-1 to TRBJ2-2; D gene uncertain. This CDR3 has 12 residues. V was cut by 9 bases and J by 7 bases, with 12 bases left in between. Germline V gene sequence: CDR1 MGHDK, CDR2 SYGVNS. The DNA of the CDR3 is TGTGCCAGGGATATTAGTCTCGGGGAGCTGTTTTTT. This sequence encodes CARDISLGELFF.